The entry below describes one TCR beta chain. CDR3 size: 13 residues. Deletions cut 4 bases from V and 4 bases from J, with 10 bases between. CDR1 and CDR2 (germline): SGHTA, FQGTGA. The data derive from a study of T cell changes during pregnancy in multiple sclerosis. Sequenced by immunoSEQ multiplex PCR; TCRdb stores in-frame clones only, minus some. Of approximately 51,000 clones in the sample, 85% to 95% are singletons; the top ten hold 0.5% to 0.7%. The TCR comes from a female donor with multiple sclerosis, enrolled in a pregnancy study. Source: CD4+ T cells from peripheral blood mononuclear cells, taken in the second trimester of pregnancy. V is TRBV7-3 and J is TRBJ1-1; no definite D call. The CDR3 region is CASSSQQSTEAFF. The CDR3 bases are TGTGCCAGCAGCTCACAACAAAGCACTGAAGCTTTCTTT.